A selection of T cell receptor beta chains follows, all from one sample in a study of blood T cells in healthy people across ages. TCRdb used MiXCR to reprocess the 5' RACE reads, holding one entry per CDR3 protein. Of about 830,000 distinct CDR3 sequences listed, under 80% were seen once; the top ten hold roughly a quarter. The specimen was blood. Receptor source: a man in his thirties or forties in good health. Both conserved end residues are part of each CDR3. Fields, in order: V gene, clone size, CDR3 length, D gene, J gene, CDR3 protein, CDR3 DNA. A D gene is named only where the DNA matches it firmly. The listing skips clone size in some rows; elsewhere it reads once, few, many or a size class.

>TRBV2|-|14|TRBD1|TRBJ2-7
CASSSGTGWYEQYF
TGTGCCAGCAGTTCCGGGACAGGGTGGTACGAGCAGTACTTC
>TRBV7-9|-|12|-|TRBJ1-2
CASNREAYGYTF
TGTGCCAGCAACCGAGAGGCCTATGGCTACACCTTC
>TRBV7-2|few|14|TRBD2|TRBJ2-3
CASSPGLAFDTQYF
TGTGCCAGCAGTCCTGGACTAGCATTCGATACGCAGTATTTT
>TRBV9|-|15|TRBD1|TRBJ1-2
CASSVAAGGDYGYTF
TGTGCCAGCAGCGTAGCGGCAGGGGGTGACTATGGCTACACCTTC
>TRBV27|few|18|TRBD2|TRBJ2-5
CASSRGLAGGNLQETQYF
TGTGCCAGCAGTCGAGGACTAGCGGGGGGGAACCTCCAAGAGACCCAGTACTTC
>TRBV27|-|15|TRBD1|TRBJ2-1
CASSFRTGLGDEQFF
TGTGCCAGCAGTTTTAGGACAGGCCTTGGCGATGAGCAGTTCTTC
>TRBV7-2|few|14|-|TRBJ2-7
CASSLTGQFYEQYF
TGTGCCAGCAGCTTAACCGGACAGTTCTACGAGCAGTACTTC
>TRBV5-1|once|16|TRBD2|TRBJ2-7
CASSLWGGGRAYEQYF
TGCGCCAGCAGCCTATGGGGCGGAGGGAGGGCCTACGAGCAGTACTTC
>TRBV7-9|-|15|-|TRBJ2-1
CASSPAGYLYNEQFF
TGTGCCAGCAGCCCCGCGGGCTACCTCTACAATGAGCAGTTCTTC
>TRBV6-2/TRBV6-3|few|15|-|TRBJ2-7
CASSYSPGVGDEQYF
TGTGCCAGCAGTTACTCGCCAGGGGTTGGCGACGAGCAGTACTTC
>TRBV10-3|-|14|TRBD1|TRBJ2-7
CAIRGDREKNEQYF
TGTGCCATCAGGGGGGACAGGGAGAAGAACGAGCAGTACTTC
>TRBV7-9|-|15|-|TRBJ2-7
CASSDGQFTSYEQYF
TGTGCCAGCAGCGACGGACAGTTCACCTCCTACGAGCAGTACTTC
>TRBV7-2|-|11|-|TRBJ2-7
CASSNSGKQYF
TGTGCCAGCAGCAACTCAGGGAAGCAGTACTTC
>TRBV7-8|-|14|-|TRBJ2-7
CASSLGQTRYEQYF
TGTGCCAGCAGCTTAGGTCAGACACGTTACGAGCAGTACTTC
>TRBV24-1|-|14|-|TRBJ2-1
CATSALGALGEQFF
TGTGCCACCAGTGCCCTGGGGGCGCTTGGTGAGCAGTTCTTC
>TRBV5-1|-|14|-|TRBJ2-7
CASSLQGRDYEQYF
TGCGCCAGCAGCCTGCAGGGGAGAGATTACGAGCAGTACTTC
>TRBV7-2|few|17|-|TRBJ2-1
CASSLHPTGVSYNEQFF
TGTGCCAGCAGCTTACATCCCACGGGCGTCTCCTACAATGAGCAGTTCTTC
>TRBV4-3|-|16|-|TRBJ2-7
CASSLPDELNSYEQYF
TGCGCCAGCAGCCTGCCGGACGAGCTAAACTCCTACGAGCAGTACTTC
>TRBV4-1|-|12|-|TRBJ1-6
CASSQARSPLHF
TGCGCCAGCAGCCAAGCCCGTTCACCCCTCCACTTT
>TRBV7-8|-|20|TRBD1|TRBJ2-1
CASSLGFGTGAPNFDNEQFF
TGTGCCAGCAGCTTAGGATTTGGGACAGGGGCCCCCAATTTTGACAATGAGCAGTTCTTC
>TRBV9|-|15|TRBD2|TRBJ2-3
CASSVGRGRVDTQYF
TGTGCCAGCAGCGTAGGACGGGGGAGGGTAGATACGCAGTATTTT
>TRBV4-3|-|14|-|TRBJ2-2
CASSQDFNTGELFF
TGCGCCAGCAGCCAAGATTTTAACACCGGGGAGCTGTTTTTT
>TRBV20-1|-|15|TRBD1|TRBJ2-3
CSARVGTGGTDTQYF
TGCAGTGCTAGAGTCGGGACAGGGGGCACAGATACGCAGTATTTT
>TRBV4-3|-|16|-|TRBJ2-7
CASSQVRQVGTYEQYF
TGCGCCAGCAGCCAAGTGAGACAGGTTGGGACCTACGAGCAGTACTTC
>TRBV7-3|few|12|TRBD1|TRBJ1-2
CASGDRGYGYTF
TGTGCCAGCGGGGACAGGGGCTATGGCTACACCTTC
>TRBV4-3|-|16|-|TRBJ2-1
CASSQEQGRSYNEQFF
TGCGCCAGCAGCCAGGAACAGGGTCGTTCCTACAATGAGCAGTTCTTC
>TRBV20-1|-|15|-|TRBJ1-2
CSARDQWARNYGYTF
TGCAGTGCTAGAGATCAATGGGCGAGGAACTATGGCTACACCTTC